This T cell receptor beta chain was captured in a study of blood T cell repertoires in COVID-19. Overall study context: Material from acute and convalescent COVID-19 was sourced from the United States, Italy and Spain. T cells, B-cell-depleted T cells, or PBMCs supplied cDNA or gDNA.

This CDR3 comprises 17 residues. Germline V gives CDR1 LGHNA, CDR2 YSLEER. Trimming cost V 0 bases and J 8 bases; bases outside gene matches: 10. In the original workflow: The authors estimated nucleated cell counts from reference gene primer amplification. Clones were read by immunoSEQ multiplex PCR, and TCRdb kept only the in-frame ones, dropping some. V and J calls and clone size are as listed in that table; D and trimming were resolved from the DNA. The sample lists 120,000 to 150,000 clones; around 87% were seen once. The chain links TRBV4-3 to TRBJ2-1; 10 bases are shared with TRBD2. Sequencing used peripheral blood. This sequence originates from a woman between 50 and 59 years old with active or convalescent COVID-19. The chain's CDR3 is CASSQDSILAGYDEQFF. Here the CDR3 DNA reads TGCGCCAGCAGCCAAGATTCAATACTAGCGGGGTACGATGAGCAGTTCTTC.